What follows are 11 T cell receptor beta chains derived from one specimen sequenced in a study of OX40 agonist ivuxolimab in advanced cancers. Libraries were prepared by immunoSEQ multiplex PCR; TCRdb keeps only in-frame clonotypes and omits some of them. The repertoire has around 70,000 clones, more than 75% of them found once; the top ten carry 5.5% to 8%. Sequenced material: CD4+ or CD8+ T cells sorted from blood, taken in a trial of the OX40 agonist ivuxolimab. The receptors derive from an adult with an advanced solid tumor such as melanoma, head and neck, liver or kidney cancer.

V gene TRBV11-2 combines with J gene TRBJ2-1; 11 positions match TRBD2. The CDR3 spans 15 residues. V was clipped by 5 bases and J by 6 bases; unmatched bases: 6. Germline loops: CDR1 SGHAT, CDR2 FQNNGV. This chain's CDR3 is CASSLRLAGRNEQFF. Written as DNA, the CDR3 is TGTGCCAGCAGCCTGAGACTAGCGGGACGCAATGAGCAGTTCTTC.

The rearrangement links TRBV6-5 to TRBJ2-2; D might be TRBD2 (6 bases). The CDR3 consists of 15 residues. Trimming removed 2 bases from V and 3 bases from J, with 10 bases in between. Germline-derived CDR1 and CDR2 are MNHEY and SVGAGI. The CDR3 bases are TGTGCCAGCAGTTACGGAGGGTATGACACCGGGGAGCTGTTTTTT. Translated, it gives CASSYGGYDTGELFF.

V is TRBV19 and J is TRBJ2-7, with 11 nucleotides matching TRBD2. Germline loops: CDR1 LNHDA, CDR2 SQIVND (reference sequence). The J segment lost 0 bases and the V segment lost 8 bases, leaving 12 bases of the junction unmatched. The CDR3 spans 17 residues. CDR3 protein: CASSGLAAERNSYEQYF. As DNA, the CDR3 is TGTGCCAGTTCGGGACTAGCGGCCGAGAGGAACTCCTACGAGCAGTACTTC.

This chain joins TRBV7-8 and TRBJ2-1, with 14 nucleotides matching TRBD2. The V and J ends lost 1 base and 4 bases, in that order; junction bases with no gene match: 9. Per the germline V gene, CDR1 is SGHVS and CDR2 is FQNEAQ. The CDR3 has 19 amino acids. The CDR3 is CASSLVGRTSGGSYNEQFF. In DNA form, the CDR3 reads TGTGCCAGCAGCTTAGTGGGACGGACTAGCGGGGGGTCATACAATGAGCAGTTCTTC.

The chain couples TRBV19 to TRBJ1-3; D is unresolved. Germline V gene sequence: CDR1 LNHDA, CDR2 SQIVND (reference sequence). This CDR3 has 11 residues. Trimming removed 10 bases from V and 4 bases from J, with 8 bases in between. This CDR3 is CAIRLGNTIYF. In DNA, the CDR3 is TGTGCCATCCGCTTGGGAAACACCATATATTTT.

The chain joins TRBV7-9 to TRBJ1-2; D may be TRBD1 (5 bases). This CDR3 contains 14 residues. V was pared by 1 base and J by 3 bases, with 9 bases between. From germline, CDR1 is SEHNR and CDR2 FQNEAQ (reference sequence). The CDR3 nucleotides are TGTGCCAGCAGCTTAGATCGGGGGGACTATGGCTACACCTTC. Protein product: CASSLDRGDYGYTF.

The V gene is TRBV18, the J gene TRBJ1-6; D gene ambiguous. V was pared by 0 bases and J by 9 bases, with 6 bases between. Per the germline V gene, CDR1 is KGHSH and CDR2 is LQKENI. There are 13 residues in the CDR3. The DNA for the CDR3 is TGTGCCAGCTCACCACCAAATATTTCACCCCTCCACTTT. It yields the protein CASSPPNISPLHF. Full variable domain (outside the CDR3, taken from reference TRBV18 and TRBJ1-6): NAGVMQNPRHLVRRRGQEARLRCSPMKGHSHVYWYRQLPEEGLKFMVYLQKENIIDESGMPKERFSAEFPKEGPSILRIQQVVRGDSAAYFCASSPPNISPLHFGNGTRLTVT.

The CDR3 region is CSVDRVGYNEQFF. The CDR3 bases are TGCAGCGTTGACAGGGTCGGGTACAATGAGCAGTTCTTC. The genes are TRBV29-1 and TRBJ2-1; D is possibly TRBD1 (5 bases). The CDR3 extends over 13 amino acids. Per the germline V gene, CDR1 is SQVTM and CDR2 is ANQGSEA. The germline V and J ends were trimmed by 3 bases and 4 bases, with 10 bases remaining between them.

The chain couples TRBV7-2 to TRBJ1-1; 9 bases agree with TRBD1. The J segment lost 0 bases and the V segment lost 5 bases, leaving 10 bases of the junction unmatched. The CDR3 length is 17 residues. CDR1 and CDR2 from the germline V gene are SGHTA and FQGNSA. The DNA for the CDR3 is TGTGCCAGCAGCGCGACTGGGACAGGGACTCTGAACACTGAAGCTTTCTTT. Protein: CASSATGTGTLNTEAFF.

J is TRBJ2-3 and V is TRBV21-1; the table's TRBD1 call for D was not verified on the DNA. TRBV21-1 is labeled a pseudogene. This CDR3 has 15 amino acids. This chain's CDR3 is CASSKEDRDTATQYF. In nucleotides, the CDR3 is TGTGCCAGCAGCAAAGAAGATCGGGACACGGCTACGCAGTATTTT.

The chain joins TRBV19 to TRBJ1-5; 8 nucleotides align to TRBD1. The CDR3 runs 19 residues. Germline assignment: CDR1 LNHDA and CDR2 SQIVND (reference sequence). Germline trimming cut 0 bases from V and 0 bases from J; bases unmatched to any gene: 10. The CDR3 loop is CASSIDRQGLPYSNQPQHF. The CDR3 coding sequence is TGTGCCAGTAGTATAGATCGACAGGGGCTCCCGTATAGCAATCAGCCCCAGCATTTT.